The text below deals with one TCR beta chain. Its antigen is not known. CDR3 length: 14 residues. The sample belongs to a study of CD8 T cells in ankylosing spondylitis. TCRdb used MiXCR to reprocess the 5' RACE reads, holding one entry per CDR3 protein. The table records about 260,000 distinct CDR3 sequences, about 20% of them present only once. Whole-study findings and limits: There was reportedly significant enrichment of clones that were disease-linked in matched ankylosing spondylitis synovial fluid.

The origin of this receptor is a male donor with ankylosing spondylitis or in good health (not recorded which). Sequencing was done on a sample of blood, either unsorted or a sorted T cell fraction (not recorded which). The chain is built from TRBV12-2 and TRBJ2-7; no DNA check was done on the table's D call, TRBD1. TRBV12-2 has pseudogene status. DNA for the CDR3: TGTGCAAGTCGCTTAGGGGACACCAGCTACGAGCAGTACGTC. It specifies CASRLGDTSYEQYV.